The 12 T cell receptor beta chains listed next were all sequenced from one sample in a study of blood T cell repertoires in COVID-19. Sequencing used immunoSEQ multiplex PCR; TCRdb keeps in-frame clones, though not all of them. The table lists under 200,000 clones, 70% to 85% of them singletons, with less than 5.5% in the top ten. Sequencing input: PBMCs or T cells enriched from blood (not recorded which). The source of these receptors is a woman aged 55-75 years with acute COVID-19.

V usage is TRBV7-2 and J usage is TRBJ2-1, with 9 bases lining up with TRBD2. Germline V gene lookup returns CDR1 SGHTA and CDR2 FQGNSA. V shed 2 bases, J shed 2 bases, and the junction held 4 bases outside the gene matches. The CDR3 contains 16 residues. CDR3 residues: CASSLHSGGAYNEQFF. For the CDR3, the DNA is TGTGCCAGCAGCTTACATAGCGGGGGAGCCTACAATGAGCAGTTCTTC.

This sequence joins TRBV6-2 or TRBV6-3 and TRBJ2-3, with 14 positions matching TRBD2. CDR1 and CDR2 from the germline V gene are MNHEY and SVGEGT. The CDR3 extends over 16 amino acids. Trimming removed 5 bases from V and 6 bases from J; junction bases left unmatched: 7. The DNA of the CDR3 is TGTGCCAGCAGTACCCGACTAGCGGGGGGGGCCGATACGCAGTATTTT. Translated: CASSTRLAGGADTQYF.

V and J are TRBV5-1 and TRBJ1-1; D perhaps matches TRBD1 (5 bases). Germline V gene sequence: CDR1 SGHRS, CDR2 YFSETQ. This CDR3 region has 14 residues. V was clipped by 4 bases and J by 4 bases, with 14 bases between them. CDR3 coding DNA: TGCGCCAGCAGCCCGACATGGAGGGGCACTGAAGCTTTCTTT. Translated, it gives CASSPTWRGTEAFF.

The chain joins TRBV9 to TRBJ1-5; D gene unclear. Looked up from germline, CDR1 is SGDLS and CDR2 is YYNGEE. V was pared by 3 bases and J by 2 bases, with 15 bases between. The CDR3 length is 16 residues. The CDR3 here is CASSAMEGRGNQPQHF. The CDR3 region has the DNA TGTGCCAGCAGCGCCATGGAAGGTCGGGGCAATCAGCCCCAGCATTTT. Variable domain in full (rest from reference TRBV9 and TRBJ1-5): DSGVTQTPKHLITATGQRVTLRCSPRSGDLSVYWYQQSLDQGLQFLIQYYNGEERAKGNILERFSAQQFPDLHSELNLSSLELGDSALYFCASSAMEGRGNQPQHFGDGTRLSIL.

The chain recombines TRBV7-2 with TRBJ2-1, with 7 nucleotides matching TRBD2. The CDR3 runs 19 residues. V dropped 1 base and J dropped 2; count of bases not matched to a gene: 14. Germline values: CDR1 SGHTA, CDR2 FQGNSA. CDR3 in amino acids: CASSLGGPLAGETYNEQFF. The CDR3 coding sequence is TGTGCCAGCAGCTTAGGGGGCCCCCTGGCGGGAGAAACCTACAATGAGCAGTTCTTC.

This chain links TRBV29-1 with TRBJ1-2; 8 bases match TRBD1. Trimming removed 7 bases from V and 4 bases from J; junction bases left unmatched: 5. In germline, CDR1 is SQVTM, CDR2 ANQGSEA. This CDR3 comprises 12 residues. DNA for the CDR3: TGCAGCGCTGGACAGGGTGCCTATGGCTACACCTTC. As protein: CSAGQGAYGYTF.

The V call is TRBV7-8, the J call TRBJ1-2; D is possibly TRBD1 (6 bases). Germline V CDR1 and CDR2: SGHVS, FQNEAQ. The CDR3 consists of 12 residues. The germline V and J ends were trimmed by 6 bases and 8 bases, with 13 bases remaining between them. The CDR3 spells CASRDDRWGYTF. The DNA of the CDR3 is TGTGCCAGCAGGGACGACAGGTGGGGCTACACCTTC.

The J gene is TRBJ2-5, the V gene TRBV7-7, with 7 bases that match TRBD2. The V segment lost 5 bases and the J segment 5 bases; nucleotides outside the gene matches: 11. The CDR3 extends over 15 amino acids. In germline, CDR1 is SSHAT, CDR2 FNYEAQ (reference sequence). The CDR3 bases are TGTGCCAGCAGCCGCCCGGGGAGCGGGGTCGAGACCCAGTACTTC. As protein: CASSRPGSGVETQYF.

The V and J genes are TRBV5-1 and TRBJ2-2; D call uncertain. CDR1 and CDR2 from the germline V gene are SGHRS and YFSETQ. The CDR3 spans 12 residues. V lost 1 base, J lost 9 bases, and 7 bases lay in between. The CDR3 sequence is CASSLSQRELFF. CDR3 DNA: TGCGCCAGCAGCTTGTCTCAGAGGGAGCTGTTTTTT.

This clone occurred a few times. The V call is TRBV9, the J call TRBJ1-5; 7 nucleotides line up with TRBD1. The V and J ends lost 3 bases and 2 bases, in that order; junction bases with no gene match: 5. The CDR3 is made up of 15 amino acids. Germline CDR1 reads SGDLS; CDR2 reads YYNGEE. In DNA, the CDR3 is TGTGCCAGCAGCGGACAGGGCGGAGGCAATCAGCCCCAGCATTTT. Its protein product is CASSGQGGGNQPQHF.

The chain uses TRBV3-1 (or the pseudogene TRBV3-2) and TRBJ1-6; D is undetermined. Per the germline V gene, CDR1 is LGHDT and CDR2 is YNNKEL (reference sequence). The CDR3 has 17 amino acids. Trimming removed 0 bases at V and 9 bases at J, with 18 bases between. The CDR3 sequence: CASSQDRTGRVSSPLHF. The CDR3 nucleotides are TGTGCCAGCAGCCAAGATAGGACCGGGAGGGTGAGTTCACCCCTCCACTTT.

V gene TRBV27 combines with J gene TRBJ1-1; tentatively, D is TRBD1 (5 bases). The V and J ends lost 3 bases and 11 bases respectively, with 16 bases between them. The germline V gene encodes CDR1 MNHEY and CDR2 SMNVEV (reference sequence). The CDR3 spans 13 residues. CDR3 coding DNA: TGTGCCAGCAGTTTTGGGGCGAACTTGGTCGCTTTCTTT. This encodes CASSFGANLVAFF.